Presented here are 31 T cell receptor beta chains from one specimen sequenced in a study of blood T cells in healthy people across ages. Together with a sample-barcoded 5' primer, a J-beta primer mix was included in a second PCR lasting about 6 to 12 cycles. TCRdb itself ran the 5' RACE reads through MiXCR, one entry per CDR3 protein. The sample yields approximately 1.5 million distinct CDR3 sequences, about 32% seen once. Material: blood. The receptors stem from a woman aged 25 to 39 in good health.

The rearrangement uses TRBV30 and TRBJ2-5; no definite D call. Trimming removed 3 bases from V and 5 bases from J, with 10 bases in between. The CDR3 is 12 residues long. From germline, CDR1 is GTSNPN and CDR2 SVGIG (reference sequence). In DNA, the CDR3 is TGTGCCTGGAGCAGCGCTCGGGAGACCCAGTACTTC. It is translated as CAWSSARETQYF.

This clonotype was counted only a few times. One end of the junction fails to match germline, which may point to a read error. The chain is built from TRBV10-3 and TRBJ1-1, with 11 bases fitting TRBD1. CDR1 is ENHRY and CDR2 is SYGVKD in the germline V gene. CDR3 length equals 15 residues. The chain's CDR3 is CAIRGTGGKDTKAFF. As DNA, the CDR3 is TGTGCCATCAGAGGGACAGGGGGTAAAGACACTAAAGCTTTCTTT.

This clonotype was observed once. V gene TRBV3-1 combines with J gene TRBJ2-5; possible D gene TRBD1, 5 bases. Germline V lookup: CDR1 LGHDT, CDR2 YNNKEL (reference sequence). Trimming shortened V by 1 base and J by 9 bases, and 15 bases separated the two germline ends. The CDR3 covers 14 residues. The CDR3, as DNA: TGTGCCAGCAGCCAAGCAGGGTATGGAAAGGCCCAGTACTTC. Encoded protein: CASSQAGYGKAQYF.

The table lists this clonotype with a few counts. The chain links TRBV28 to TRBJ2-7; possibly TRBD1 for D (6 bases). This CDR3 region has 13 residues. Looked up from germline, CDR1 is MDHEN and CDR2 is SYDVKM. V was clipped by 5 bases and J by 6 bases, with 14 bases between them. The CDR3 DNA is TGTGCCAGCAGTAGGGGGATTAGGGGCGAGCAGTACTTC. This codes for CASSRGIRGEQYF. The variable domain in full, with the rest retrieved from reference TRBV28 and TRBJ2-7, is DVKVTQSSRYLVKRTGEKVFLECVQDMDHENMFWYRQDPGLGLRLIYFSYDVKMKEKGDIPEGYSVSREKKERFSLILESASTNQTSMYLCASSRGIRGEQYFGPGTRLTVT.

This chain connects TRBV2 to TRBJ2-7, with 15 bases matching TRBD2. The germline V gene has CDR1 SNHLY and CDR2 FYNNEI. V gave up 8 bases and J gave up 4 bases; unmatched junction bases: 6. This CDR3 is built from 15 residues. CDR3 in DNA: TGTGCCAGCTGGACGGGACTAGCGGGAGGATACGAGCAGTACTTC. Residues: CASWTGLAGGYEQYF.

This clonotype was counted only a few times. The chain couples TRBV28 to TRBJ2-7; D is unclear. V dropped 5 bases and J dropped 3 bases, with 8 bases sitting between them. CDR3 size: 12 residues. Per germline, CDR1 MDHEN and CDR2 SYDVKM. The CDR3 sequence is CASSPGYYEQYF. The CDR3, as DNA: TGTGCCAGCAGTCCGGGCTACTACGAGCAGTACTTC.

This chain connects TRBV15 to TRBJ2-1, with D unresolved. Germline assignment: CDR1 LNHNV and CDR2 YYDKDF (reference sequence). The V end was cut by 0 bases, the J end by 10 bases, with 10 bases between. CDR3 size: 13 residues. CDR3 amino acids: CATSRDVRDEQFF. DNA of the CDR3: TGTGCCACCAGCAGAGACGTCCGCGACGAGCAGTTCTTC.

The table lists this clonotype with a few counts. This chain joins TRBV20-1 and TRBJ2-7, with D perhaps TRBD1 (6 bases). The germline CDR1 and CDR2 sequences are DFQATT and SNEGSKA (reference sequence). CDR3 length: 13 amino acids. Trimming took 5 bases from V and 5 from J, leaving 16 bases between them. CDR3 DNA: TGCAGTGCTGAACCGGGACAAATCGACGAGCAGTACTTC. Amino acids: CSAEPGQIDEQYF.

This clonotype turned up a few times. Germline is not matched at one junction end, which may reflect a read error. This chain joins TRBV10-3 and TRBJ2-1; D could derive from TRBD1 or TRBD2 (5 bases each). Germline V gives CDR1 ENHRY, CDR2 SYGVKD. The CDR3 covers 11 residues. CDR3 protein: CATSFRDHQFF. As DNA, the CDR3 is TGTGCCACCAGTTTCCGGGACCATCAGTTCTTC.

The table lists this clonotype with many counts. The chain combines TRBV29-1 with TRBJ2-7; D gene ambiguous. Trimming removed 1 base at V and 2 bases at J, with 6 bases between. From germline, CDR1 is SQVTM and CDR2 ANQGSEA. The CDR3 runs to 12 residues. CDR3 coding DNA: TGCAGCGTTGAAGGCGCCGCCTACGAGCAGTACTTC. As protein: CSVEGAAYEQYF.

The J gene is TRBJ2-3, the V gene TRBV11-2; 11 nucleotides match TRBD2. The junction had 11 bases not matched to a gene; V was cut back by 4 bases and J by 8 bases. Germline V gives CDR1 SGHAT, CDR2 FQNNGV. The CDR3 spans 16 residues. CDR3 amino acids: CASSSLLAGEWGTQYF. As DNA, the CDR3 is TGTGCCAGCAGCTCATTACTAGCGGGAGAATGGGGTACGCAGTATTTT.

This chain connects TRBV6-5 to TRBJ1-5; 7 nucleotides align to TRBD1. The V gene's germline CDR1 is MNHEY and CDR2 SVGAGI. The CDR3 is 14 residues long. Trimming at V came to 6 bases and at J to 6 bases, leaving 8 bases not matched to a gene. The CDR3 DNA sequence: TGTGCCAGCAGAGAAACAGGGGAGGGTCAGCCCCAGCATTTT. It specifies CASRETGEGQPQHF.

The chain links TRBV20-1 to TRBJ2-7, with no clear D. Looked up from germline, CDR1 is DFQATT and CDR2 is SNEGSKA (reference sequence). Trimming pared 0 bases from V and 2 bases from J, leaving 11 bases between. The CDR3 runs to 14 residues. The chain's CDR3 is CSARDGQRAYEQYF. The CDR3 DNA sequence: TGCAGTGCTAGAGATGGTCAGAGAGCCTACGAGCAGTACTTC.

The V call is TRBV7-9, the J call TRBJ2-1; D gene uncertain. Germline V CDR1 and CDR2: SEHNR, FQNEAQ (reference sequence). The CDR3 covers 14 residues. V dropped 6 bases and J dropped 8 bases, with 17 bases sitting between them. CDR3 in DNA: TGTGCCAGCAGAAAAGGAGTACCCAATCATGAGCAGTTCTTC. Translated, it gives CASRKGVPNHEQFF. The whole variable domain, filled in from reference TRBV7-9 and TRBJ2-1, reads DTGVSQNPRHKITKRGQNVTFRCDPISEHNRLYWYRQTLGQGPEFLTYFQNEAQLEKSRLLSDRFSAERPKGSFSTLEIQRTEQGDSAMYLCASRKGVPNHEQFFGPGTRLTVL.

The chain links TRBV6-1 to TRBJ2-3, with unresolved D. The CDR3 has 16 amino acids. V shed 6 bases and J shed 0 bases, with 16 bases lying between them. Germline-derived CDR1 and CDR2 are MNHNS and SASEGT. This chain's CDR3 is CASSDWATISTDTQYF. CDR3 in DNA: TGTGCCAGCAGCGACTGGGCGACCATAAGCACAGATACGCAGTATTTT.

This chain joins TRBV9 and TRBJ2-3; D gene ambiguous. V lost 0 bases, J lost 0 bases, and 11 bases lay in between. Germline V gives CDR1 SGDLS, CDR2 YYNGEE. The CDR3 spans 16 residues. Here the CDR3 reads CASSVDPSPSTDTQYF. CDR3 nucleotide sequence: TGTGCCAGCAGCGTAGACCCTTCCCCTAGCACAGATACGCAGTATTTT.

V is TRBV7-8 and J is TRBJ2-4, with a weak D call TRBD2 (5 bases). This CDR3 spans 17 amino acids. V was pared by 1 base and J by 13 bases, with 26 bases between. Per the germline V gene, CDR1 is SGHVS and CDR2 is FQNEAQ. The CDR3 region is CASSLEYGIRSGYAQYF. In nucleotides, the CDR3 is TGTGCCAGCAGCTTAGAATACGGGATTCGATCCGGATACGCGCAGTACTTC.

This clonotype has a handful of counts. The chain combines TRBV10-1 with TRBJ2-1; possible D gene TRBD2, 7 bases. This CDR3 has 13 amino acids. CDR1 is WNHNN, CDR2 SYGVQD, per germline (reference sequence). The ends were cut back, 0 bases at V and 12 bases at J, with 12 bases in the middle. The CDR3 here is CASSESREGVQFF. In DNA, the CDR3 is TGCGCCAGCAGTGAGTCTAGGGAGGGGGTGCAGTTCTTC.

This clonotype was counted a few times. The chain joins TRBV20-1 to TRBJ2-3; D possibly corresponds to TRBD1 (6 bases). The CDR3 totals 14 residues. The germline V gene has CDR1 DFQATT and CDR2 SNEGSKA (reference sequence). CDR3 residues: CNALDRKTTYTQYF. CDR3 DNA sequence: TGCAATGCGCTGGACAGAAAGACAACATATACGCAGTATTTT.

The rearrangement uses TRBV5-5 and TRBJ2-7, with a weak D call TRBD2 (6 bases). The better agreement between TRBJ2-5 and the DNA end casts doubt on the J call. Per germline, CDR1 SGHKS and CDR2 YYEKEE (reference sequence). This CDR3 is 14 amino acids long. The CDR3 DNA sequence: TGTGCCAGCAGCTGGCTCAGGGAGGCAGAGACCCAGTACTTC. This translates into CASSWLREAETQYF.

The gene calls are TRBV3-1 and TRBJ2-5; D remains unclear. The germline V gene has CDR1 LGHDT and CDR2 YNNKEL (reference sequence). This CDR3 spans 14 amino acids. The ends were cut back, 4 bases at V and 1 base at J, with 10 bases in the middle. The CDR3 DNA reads TGTGCCAGCAGCCTGGGATGGGGCCAAGAGACCCAGTACTTC. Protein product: CASSLGWGQETQYF.

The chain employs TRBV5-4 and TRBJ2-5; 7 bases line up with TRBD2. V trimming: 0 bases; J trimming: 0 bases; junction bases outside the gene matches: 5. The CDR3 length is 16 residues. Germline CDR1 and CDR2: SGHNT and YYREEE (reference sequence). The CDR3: CASSLGLAAYQETQYF. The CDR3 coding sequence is TGTGCCAGCAGCTTGGGACTAGCTGCGTACCAAGAGACCCAGTACTTC.

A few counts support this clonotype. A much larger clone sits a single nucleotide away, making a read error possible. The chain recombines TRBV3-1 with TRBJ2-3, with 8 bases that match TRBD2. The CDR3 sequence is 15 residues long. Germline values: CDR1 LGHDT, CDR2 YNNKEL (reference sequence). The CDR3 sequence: CTSSPGLAGTDTQYF. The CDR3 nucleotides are TGTACCAGCAGCCCCGGACTAGCAGGCACAGATACGCAGTATTTT.

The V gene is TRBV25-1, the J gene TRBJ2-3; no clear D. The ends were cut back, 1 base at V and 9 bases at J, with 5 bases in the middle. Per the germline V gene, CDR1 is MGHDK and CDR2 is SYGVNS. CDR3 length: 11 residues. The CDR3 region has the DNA TGTGCCAGCAGTGAATGGGGAACGCAGTATTTT. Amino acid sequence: CASSEWGTQYF.

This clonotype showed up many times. This chain's CDR3 is CASSPTSGGAGFQETQYF. CDR3 nucleotides: TGCGCCAGCAGCCCGACTAGCGGGGGGGCAGGCTTCCAAGAGACCCAGTACTTC. The rearrangement links TRBV4-1 to TRBJ2-5; 14 nucleotides agree with TRBD2. Per the germline V gene, CDR1 is MGHRA and CDR2 is YSYEKL. Trimming removed 4 bases from V and 1 base from J; junction bases left unmatched: 8. The CDR3 spans 18 residues.

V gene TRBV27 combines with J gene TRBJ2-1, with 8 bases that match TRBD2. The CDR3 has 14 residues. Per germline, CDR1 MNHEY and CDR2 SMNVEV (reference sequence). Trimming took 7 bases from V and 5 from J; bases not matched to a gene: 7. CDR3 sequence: CASTMSGRHNEQFF. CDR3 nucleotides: TGTGCCAGCACGATGAGCGGGAGACACAATGAGCAGTTCTTC.

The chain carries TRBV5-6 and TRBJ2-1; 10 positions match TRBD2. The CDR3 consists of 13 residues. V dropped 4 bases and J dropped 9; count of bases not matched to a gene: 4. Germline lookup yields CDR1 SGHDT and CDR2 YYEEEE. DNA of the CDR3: TGTGCCAGCAGCACAACTAGCGGGGTTGAGCAGTTCTTC. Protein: CASSTTSGVEQFF.

The CDR3 DNA reads TGTGCCAGCACCCCAGAGGAGGGGAGAGATACGCAGTATTTT. Protein sequence: CASTPEEGRDTQYF. The rearrangement links TRBV9 to TRBJ2-3; the D gene is possibly TRBD2 (6 bases). CDR3 length: 14 amino acids. V was pared by 6 bases and J by 5 bases, with 16 bases between. Germline CDR1 is SGDLS and CDR2 is YYNGEE.

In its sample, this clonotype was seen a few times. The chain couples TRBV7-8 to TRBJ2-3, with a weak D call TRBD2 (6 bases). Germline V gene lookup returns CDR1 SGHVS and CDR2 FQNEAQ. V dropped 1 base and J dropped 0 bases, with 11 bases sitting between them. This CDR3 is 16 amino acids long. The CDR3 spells CASSLEGGTSTDTQYF. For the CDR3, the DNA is TGTGCCAGCAGCTTAGAAGGCGGGACTAGCACAGATACGCAGTATTTT.

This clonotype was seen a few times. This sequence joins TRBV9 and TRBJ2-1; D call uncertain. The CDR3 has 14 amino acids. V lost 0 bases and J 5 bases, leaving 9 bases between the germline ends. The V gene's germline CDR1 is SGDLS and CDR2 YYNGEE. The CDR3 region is CASSVGATHNEQFF. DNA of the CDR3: TGTGCCAGCAGCGTAGGGGCTACCCACAATGAGCAGTTCTTC.

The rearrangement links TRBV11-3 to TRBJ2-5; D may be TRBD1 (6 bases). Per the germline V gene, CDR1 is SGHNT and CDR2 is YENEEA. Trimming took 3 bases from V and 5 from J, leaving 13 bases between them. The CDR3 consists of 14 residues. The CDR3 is CASSLEAGAETQYF. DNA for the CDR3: TGTGCCAGCAGCTTGGAGGCAGGGGCGGAGACCCAGTACTTC. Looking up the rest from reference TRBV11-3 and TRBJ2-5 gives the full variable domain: EAGVVQSPRYKIIEKKQPVAFWCNPISGHNTLYWYLQNLGQGPELLIRYENEEAVDDSQLPKDRFSAERLKGVDSTLKIQPAELGDSAVYLCASSLEAGAETQYFGPGTRLLVL.